Following are 29 T cell receptor beta chains from one sample sequenced in a study of blood T cell repertoires in COVID-19. This table comes from immunoSEQ multiplex PCR, and its TCRdb copy is limited to in-frame clones, with some not included. This sample has 150,000 to 200,000 clones, with roughly 83% found just once. Specimen: PBMCs or T cells enriched from blood (not recorded which). Receptors were obtained from a woman aged 55-75 years who had recovered from COVID-19.

The count of this clone is one. This chain uses TRBV6-1 with TRBJ1-6, with no clear D. Between the trimmed V and J ends, which lost 3 bases and 7 bases, there was a span of 13 bases. Germline loops: CDR1 MNHNS, CDR2 SASEGT. The CDR3 is made up of 15 amino acids. CDR3 in DNA: TGTGCCAGCAGTGAGGCGGCCGGAAAAAATTCACCCCTCCACTTT. Its translation: CASSEAAGKNSPLHF.

The V and J genes are TRBV30 and TRBJ2-5; 10 positions match TRBD2. Germline CDR1 is GTSNPN and CDR2 is SVGIG (reference sequence). The CDR3 is 14 amino acids. The trim removed 5 bases at V and 2 bases at J, leaving 5 bases unmatched. CDR3 region: CAWERGGIQETQYF. The CDR3 DNA reads TGTGCCTGGGAGCGGGGGGGGATTCAAGAGACCCAGTACTTC.

V gene TRBV5-1 combines with J gene TRBJ2-1; weak D call: TRBD1 (7 bases). This CDR3 is built from 15 residues. Germline values: CDR1 SGHRS, CDR2 YFSETQ. Trimming shortened V by 5 bases and J by 7 bases, and 19 bases separated the two germline ends. CDR3 sequence: CASRPRLDRDNEQFF. The DNA for the CDR3 is TGCGCCAGCAGACCACGACTAGACAGGGATAATGAGCAGTTCTTC.

The CDR3 here is CASSMPRVLSSGNTIYF. CDR3 nucleotide sequence: TGTGCCAGTAGTATGCCGAGGGTCCTGAGCTCTGGAAACACCATATATTTT. The rearrangement uses TRBV19 and TRBJ1-3; D gene uncertain. Trimming took off 3 bases at V and 0 bases at J, with 15 bases between the two ends. Looked up from germline, CDR1 is LNHDA and CDR2 is SQIVND (reference sequence). The CDR3 covers 17 residues. The variable domain in full, completed from reference TRBV19 and TRBJ1-3, reads DGGITQSPKYLFRKEGQNVTLSCEQNLNHDAMYWYRQDPGQGLRLIYYSQIVNDFQKGDIAEGYSVSREKKESFPLTVTSAQKNPTAFYLCASSMPRVLSSGNTIYFGEGSWLTVV.

This chain connects TRBV18 to TRBJ2-2; a possible D gene is TRBD1 (6 bases). V lost 3 bases and J 8 bases, leaving 13 bases between the germline ends. The CDR3 is 14 amino acids. CDR1 and CDR2 from the germline V gene are KGHSH and LQKENI. The CDR3, as DNA: TGTGCCAGCTCACCGCAACAGGGAGAGGGGGAGCTGTTTTTT. Translation gives CASSPQQGEGELFF.

This chain connects TRBV12-3 or TRBV12-4 to TRBJ1-3, with 11 nucleotides matching TRBD1. This CDR3 region has 13 residues. J lost 11 bases, V lost 1 base, and 1 base had no gene match. This CDR3 reads CASSLGTGGPIYF. CDR3 sequence (DNA): TGTGCCAGCAGTTTAGGGACAGGGGGCCCCATATATTTT.

This clone came up a few times. The chain joins TRBV29-1 to TRBJ1-2; 9 bases agree with TRBD1. CDR1 is SQVTM, CDR2 ANQGSEA, per germline. V was clipped by 0 bases and J by 10 bases; unmatched bases: 9. The length of the CDR3 is 14 residues. DNA for the CDR3: TGCAGCGTTGAAGATCTGAGGACAGGGGTCCTCTACACCTTC. Its protein product is CSVEDLRTGVLYTF.

This sequence joins TRBV5-1 and TRBJ1-5; D gene uncertain. Deletions cut 0 bases from V and 3 bases from J, with 10 bases between. Germline values: CDR1 SGHRS, CDR2 YFSETQ. The CDR3 is 15 residues long. The CDR3 region is CASSLVPGLNQPQHF. The CDR3 DNA is TGCGCCAGCAGCTTGGTCCCAGGACTCAATCAGCCCCAGCATTTT. The entire variable domain, with the rest obtained from reference TRBV5-1 and TRBJ1-5, is as follows: KAGVTQTPRYLIKTRGQQVTLSCSPISGHRSVSWYQQTPGQGLQFLFEYFSETQRNKGNFPGRFSGRQFSNSRSEMNVSTLELGDSALYLCASSLVPGLNQPQHFGDGTRLSIL.

This chain joins TRBV5-1 and TRBJ2-3, with D possibly TRBD1 on 6 matching bases. Looked up from germline, CDR1 is SGHRS and CDR2 is YFSETQ. The CDR3 length is 15 residues. V lost 0 bases to trimming and J lost 6 bases, with 14 bases between them. CDR3 protein: CASSLEGVGVDTQYF. The CDR3 nucleotides read TGCGCCAGCAGCTTGGAGGGGGTTGGCGTGGATACGCAGTATTTT.

This clone was seen only once. Additional DNA sequences in this sample encode the identical CDR3. This rearrangement joins TRBV12-3 or TRBV12-4 to TRBJ1-2, with 8 bases aligning to TRBD1. CDR3 length: 13 amino acids. After removal of 2 bases from V and 4 bases from J, the junction contained 0 bases not matched to a gene. The CDR3 here is CASSLTGGYGYTF. The CDR3 bases are TGTGCCAGCAGTTTAACAGGGGGCTATGGCTACACCTTC.

The chain carries TRBV7-9 and TRBJ2-7; no firm D call. Germline V gene data show CDR1 as SEHNR and CDR2 as FQNEAQ (reference sequence). V was trimmed by 1 base and J by 5 bases, leaving 9 bases between them. CDR3 length: 13 residues. The CDR3 loop is CASSLVLRDEQYF. DNA for the CDR3: TGTGCCAGCAGCTTAGTTCTACGGGACGAGCAGTACTTC.

This chain uses TRBV11-3 with TRBJ2-2, with D possibly matching TRBD1 (7 bases). Looked up from germline, CDR1 is SGHNT and CDR2 is YENEEA. V was pared by 5 bases and J by 5 bases, with 18 bases between. The CDR3 totals 16 residues. The CDR3 here is CASSISAGQRTGELFF. In nucleotides, the CDR3 is TGTGCCAGCAGCATCAGTGCGGGACAGAGGACCGGGGAGCTGTTTTTT.

The chain recombines TRBV19 with TRBJ2-2; D ambiguous. Germline V CDR1 and CDR2: LNHDA, SQIVND (reference sequence). Trimming removed 3 bases at V and 4 bases at J, with 3 bases between. The CDR3 consists of 12 residues. The CDR3 coding sequence is TGTGCCAGTAGTATTCTCACCGGGGAGCTGTTTTTT. Encoded protein: CASSILTGELFF.

This clone has a single count. The J gene is TRBJ2-2, the V gene TRBV7-3; D gene uncertain. This CDR3 spans 14 amino acids. Trimming took 2 bases from V and 6 from J, leaving 10 bases between them. Germline CDR1 and CDR2: SGHTA and FQGTGA. CDR3: CASSLGPAPGELFF. DNA for the CDR3: TGTGCCAGCAGCTTAGGGCCCGCCCCCGGGGAGCTGTTTTTT.

The CDR3 protein is CASSDLGHRDYEQYF. In DNA, the CDR3 is TGTGCCAGCAGTGACCTGGGACATAGGGACTACGAGCAGTACTTC. The V call is TRBV6-1, the J call TRBJ2-7, with D perhaps TRBD1 (6 bases). The germline gives CDR1 MNHNS, CDR2 SASEGT. V lost 3 bases and J lost 3, with 15 bases in between. This CDR3 has 15 amino acids.

V and J are TRBV2 and TRBJ1-4, with D hard to call. CDR1 SNHLY and CDR2 FYNNEI come from the germline V gene. This CDR3 is 14 amino acids long. Trimming pared 3 bases from V and 5 bases from J, leaving 10 bases between. The CDR3 spells CASSDWAANEKLFF. The CDR3 nucleotides read TGTGCCAGCAGTGACTGGGCAGCAAATGAAAAACTGTTTTTT.

In this sample, this clone turned up a few times. CDR3 loop: CASSLWGLETQYF. CDR3 DNA sequence: TGTGCCAGCAGCCTTTGGGGGCTGGAGACCCAGTACTTC. This chain uses TRBV28 with TRBJ2-5; maybe TRBD1 (6 bases). V shed 6 bases and J shed 5 bases, with 13 bases lying between them. Per the germline V gene, CDR1 is MDHEN and CDR2 is SYDVKM. This CDR3 is built from 13 residues.

The V gene is TRBV6-2 or TRBV6-3, the J gene TRBJ2-5; 7 positions agree with TRBD1. Germline CDR1 and CDR2: MNHEY and SVGEGT. This CDR3 has 16 residues. Unmatched junction bases numbered 10, after V lost 6 bases and J lost 0 bases. DNA for the CDR3: TGTGCCAGCAGCCGACAGGGACCTGGGTACCAAGAGACCCAGTACTTC. This translates into CASSRQGPGYQETQYF.

The rearrangement links TRBV3-1 (or the pseudogene TRBV3-2) to TRBJ1-1; unclear D gene. The CDR3 spans 12 residues. Germline CDR1 reads LGHDT; CDR2 reads YNNKEL (reference sequence). Between the trimmed V and J ends, which lost 2 bases and 5 bases, there was a span of 6 bases. CDR3: CASSQPGTEAFF. The CDR3 region has the DNA TGTGCCAGCAGCCAACCGGGTACTGAAGCTTTCTTT.

This chain connects TRBV21-1 to TRBJ1-6; the table's D call TRBD1 went unverified against the DNA. TRBV21-1 constitutes a pseudogene. The CDR3 consists of 17 residues. The CDR3 coding sequence is TGTGCCAGCAGCCAGGGGGCAGGGGGAACCTATAATTCACCCCTCCACTTT. It specifies CASSQGAGGTYNSPLHF.

The rearrangement joins TRBV5-1 to TRBJ1-6; TRBD1 might be the D (5 bases). Trimming left V 4 bases short and J 13 bases short, with 15 bases between. This CDR3 has 13 amino acids. Germline CDR1 SGHRS, CDR2 YFSETQ. CDR3 in DNA: TGCGCCAGCAGCCTCAACCAACGGGGGCCCCTCCACTTT. This translates into CASSLNQRGPLHF.

V is TRBV6-5 and J is TRBJ2-3; TRBD2 matches 9 bases. CDR3 length: 14 amino acids. The germline gives CDR1 MNHEY, CDR2 SVGAGI. V was clipped by 6 bases and J by 4 bases; unmatched bases: 5. For the CDR3, the DNA is TGTGCCAGCAGCGCCGGGACTAGCTCAGATACGCAGTATTTT. It is translated as CASSAGTSSDTQYF.

This clone is a singleton in its sample. This rearrangement joins TRBV27 to TRBJ2-7, with 10 bases fitting TRBD1. V lost 6 bases to trimming and J lost 7 bases; unmatched junction nucleotides: 9. The CDR3 has 14 amino acids. Germline CDR1 is MNHEY and CDR2 is SMNVEV (reference sequence). The CDR3 here is CASRSGTGAREQYF. The CDR3 DNA is TGTGCCAGCAGGTCCGGGACAGGGGCCCGGGAGCAGTACTTC.

J is TRBJ2-7 and V is TRBV5-8; D is perhaps TRBD1 (6 bases). Germline CDR1 and CDR2: SGHTS and YDEGEE. This CDR3 is built from 17 residues. V lost 5 bases, J lost 3 bases, and 24 bases lay in between. The CDR3 sequence: CASRQRTYRDPGYEQYF. The CDR3 DNA reads as TGTGCCAGCAGACAAAGGACTTACAGGGATCCCGGCTACGAGCAGTACTTC. The variable domain in full, with the rest retrieved from reference TRBV5-8 and TRBJ2-7, is EAGVTQSPTHLIKTRGQQATLRCSPISGHTSVYWYQQALGLGLQFLLWYDEGEERNRGNFPPRFSGRQFPNYSSELNVNALELEDSALYLCASRQRTYRDPGYEQYFGPGTRLTVT.

This clone has only a few counts. The chain recombines TRBV6-5 with TRBJ1-1; D gene uncertain. The CDR3 has 14 amino acids. V lost 8 bases to trimming and J lost 2 bases, with 15 bases between them. Germline V CDR1 and CDR2: MNHEY, SVGAGI. CDR3 bases: TGTGCCAGCTCTACGACACGGGGAAACACTGAAGCTTTCTTT. Translating it yields CASSTTRGNTEAFF.

This chain links TRBV7-8 with TRBJ1-6, with no clear D. CDR1 is SGHVS, CDR2 FQNEAQ, per germline. Trimming took 2 bases from V and 7 from J, leaving 12 bases between them. The CDR3 extends over 15 amino acids. Here the CDR3 DNA reads TGTGCCAGCAGCTTAACCAGACAATACAATTCACCCCTCCACTTT. Translated, it gives CASSLTRQYNSPLHF.

The chain employs TRBV27 and TRBJ1-1, with D uncertain. Deletions cut 3 bases from V and 2 bases from J, with 10 bases between. This CDR3 region has 14 residues. In germline, CDR1 is MNHEY, CDR2 SMNVEV (reference sequence). CDR3 residues: CASSFVSTNTEAFF. The CDR3, as DNA: TGTGCCAGCAGTTTCGTCTCGACAAACACTGAAGCTTTCTTT.

The CDR3 protein is CASSPAGPNTGELFF. CDR3 coding DNA: TGCGCCAGCAGCCCCGCGGGGCCGAACACCGGGGAGCTGTTTTTT. The rearrangement joins TRBV5-1 to TRBJ2-2, with D maybe TRBD2 (6 bases). The CDR3 is made up of 15 amino acids. Per the germline V gene, CDR1 is SGHRS and CDR2 is YFSETQ. V was trimmed by 4 bases and J by 0 bases, leaving 10 bases between them.

V is TRBV3-1 (or the pseudogene TRBV3-2) and J is TRBJ2-2, with D possibly matching TRBD2 (5 bases). The CDR3 has 13 residues. V was cut by 1 base and J by 5 bases, with 5 bases left in between. The germline gives CDR1 LGHDT, CDR2 YNNKEL (reference sequence). Here the CDR3 reads CASSQGTTGELFF. In DNA, the CDR3 is TGTGCCAGCAGCCAAGGGACTACCGGGGAGCTGTTTTTT.